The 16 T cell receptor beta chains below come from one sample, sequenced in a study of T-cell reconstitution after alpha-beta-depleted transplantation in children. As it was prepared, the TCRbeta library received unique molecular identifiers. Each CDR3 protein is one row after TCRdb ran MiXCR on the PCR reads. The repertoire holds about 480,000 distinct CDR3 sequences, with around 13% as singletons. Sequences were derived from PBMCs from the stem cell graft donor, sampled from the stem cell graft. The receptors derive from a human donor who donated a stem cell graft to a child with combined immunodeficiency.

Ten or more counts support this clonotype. CDR3 bases: TGTGCCAGGGACGTATACTCTGGGGCCAACGTCCTGACTTTC. This gives the protein CARDVYSGANVLTF. The chain links TRBV2 to TRBJ2-6; D ambiguous. There are 14 residues in the CDR3. CDR1 and CDR2 (germline): SNHLY, FYNNEI. Trimming stripped 9 bases from V and 0 bases from J, with 9 bases between.

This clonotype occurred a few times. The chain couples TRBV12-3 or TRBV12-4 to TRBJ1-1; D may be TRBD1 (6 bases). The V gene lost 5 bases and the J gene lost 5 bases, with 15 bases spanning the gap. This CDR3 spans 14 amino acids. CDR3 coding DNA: TGTGCCAGCAGTCCCCCGGGGGCGCGAACTGAAGCTTTCTTT. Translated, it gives CASSPPGARTEAFF.

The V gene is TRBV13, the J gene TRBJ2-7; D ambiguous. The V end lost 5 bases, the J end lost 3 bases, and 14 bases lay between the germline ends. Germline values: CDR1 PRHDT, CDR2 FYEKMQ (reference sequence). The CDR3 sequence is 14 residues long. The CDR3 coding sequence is TGTGCCAGCAGCCCCCAAGCTCGAGGCTACGAGCAGTACTTC. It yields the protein CASSPQARGYEQYF.

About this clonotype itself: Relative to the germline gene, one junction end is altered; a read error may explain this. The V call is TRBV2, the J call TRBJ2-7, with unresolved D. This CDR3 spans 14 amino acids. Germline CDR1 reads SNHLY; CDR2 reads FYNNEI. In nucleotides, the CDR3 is TGTGCCAGCAGTGACGGGCGGTACTCCAACGAGCAGTACTTC. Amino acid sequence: CASSDGRYSNEQYF.

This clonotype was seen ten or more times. CDR3 coding DNA: TGTGCCAGCACCTTGGGTGGGTACAAAAACATTCAGTACTTC. Its translation is CASTLGGYKNIQYF. The rearrangement joins TRBV12-3 or TRBV12-4 to TRBJ2-4, with D uncertain. The CDR3 sequence is 14 residues long. Trimming shortened V by 7 bases and J by 3 bases, and 13 bases separated the two germline ends.

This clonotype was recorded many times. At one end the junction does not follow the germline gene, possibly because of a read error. The CDR3 region has the DNA TGTGCTAGCAGCCCAGTCAGGGGGGGACTCCAAGAGACCCAGTACTTC. It codes for CASSPVRGGLQETQYF. The chain combines TRBV7-7 with TRBJ2-5; TRBD1 or TRBD2 may be the D gene (7 bases each). There are 16 residues in the CDR3. In germline, CDR1 is SSHAT, CDR2 FNYEAQ (reference sequence).

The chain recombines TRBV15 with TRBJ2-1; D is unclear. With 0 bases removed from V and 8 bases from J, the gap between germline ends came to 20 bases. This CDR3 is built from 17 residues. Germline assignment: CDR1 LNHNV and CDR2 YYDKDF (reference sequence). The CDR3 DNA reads TGTGCCACCAGCAGAGATCTGGCGGCAATAGGGCCCCATGAGCAGTTCTTC. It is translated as CATSRDLAAIGPHEQFF. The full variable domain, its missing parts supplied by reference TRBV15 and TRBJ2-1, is DAMVIQNPRYQVTQFGKPVTLSCSQTLNHNVMYWYQQKSSQAPKLLFHYYDKDFNNEADTPDNFQSRRPNTSFCFLDIRSPGLGDTAMYLCATSRDLAAIGPHEQFFGPGTRLTVL.

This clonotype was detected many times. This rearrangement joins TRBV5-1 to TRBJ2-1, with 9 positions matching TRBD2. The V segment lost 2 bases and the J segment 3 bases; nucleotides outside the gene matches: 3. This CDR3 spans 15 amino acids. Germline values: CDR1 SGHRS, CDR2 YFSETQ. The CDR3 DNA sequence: TGCGCCAGCAGCTTTGAGACTAGCGGCTACAATGAGCAGTTCTTC. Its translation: CASSFETSGYNEQFF.

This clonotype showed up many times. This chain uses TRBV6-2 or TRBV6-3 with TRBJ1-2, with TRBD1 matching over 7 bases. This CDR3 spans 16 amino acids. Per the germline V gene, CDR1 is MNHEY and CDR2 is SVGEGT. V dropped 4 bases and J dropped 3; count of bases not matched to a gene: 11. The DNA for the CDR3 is TGTGCCAGCAGTTCCATCGCCCGGGACAGTTACTATGGCTACACCTTC. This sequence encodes CASSSIARDSYYGYTF.

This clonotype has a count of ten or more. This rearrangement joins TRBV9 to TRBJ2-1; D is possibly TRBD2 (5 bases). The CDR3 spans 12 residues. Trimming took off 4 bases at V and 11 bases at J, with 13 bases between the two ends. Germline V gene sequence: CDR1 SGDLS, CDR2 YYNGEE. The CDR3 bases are TGTGCCAGCAGCCCCCAATGGGAGCAGCAGTTCTTC. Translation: CASSPQWEQQFF.

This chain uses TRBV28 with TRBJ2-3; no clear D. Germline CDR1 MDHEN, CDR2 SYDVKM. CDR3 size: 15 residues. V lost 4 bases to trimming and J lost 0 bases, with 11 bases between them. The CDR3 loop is CASSSRTPSTDTQYF. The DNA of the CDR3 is TGTGCCAGCAGTTCACGGACCCCTAGCACAGATACGCAGTATTTT.

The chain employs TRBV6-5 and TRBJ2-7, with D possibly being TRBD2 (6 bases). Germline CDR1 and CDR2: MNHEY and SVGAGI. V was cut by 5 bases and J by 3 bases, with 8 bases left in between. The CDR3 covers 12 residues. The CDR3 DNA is TGTGCCAGCAGTGGGGAGGTCTACGAGCAGTACTTC. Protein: CASSGEVYEQYF.

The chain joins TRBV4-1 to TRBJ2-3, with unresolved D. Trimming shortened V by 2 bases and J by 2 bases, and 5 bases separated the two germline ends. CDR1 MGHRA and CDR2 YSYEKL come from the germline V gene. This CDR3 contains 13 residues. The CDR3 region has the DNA TGCGCCAGCAGCCAACGTCTCACAGATACGCAGTATTTT. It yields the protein CASSQRLTDTQYF.

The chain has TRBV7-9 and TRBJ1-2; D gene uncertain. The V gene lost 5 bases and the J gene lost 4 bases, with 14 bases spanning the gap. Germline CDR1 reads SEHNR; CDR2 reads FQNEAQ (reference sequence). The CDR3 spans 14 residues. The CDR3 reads CASSPPALTYGYTF. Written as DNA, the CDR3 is TGTGCCAGCAGCCCCCCGGCGTTAACCTATGGCTACACCTTC. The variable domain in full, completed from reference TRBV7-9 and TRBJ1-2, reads DTGVSQNPRHKITKRGQNVTFRCDPISEHNRLYWYRQTLGQGPEFLTYFQNEAQLEKSRLLSDRFSAERPKGSFSTLEIQRTEQGDSAMYLCASSPPALTYGYTFGSGTRLTVV.

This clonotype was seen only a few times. The CDR3 loop is CASRQGYSGANVLTF. The CDR3 DNA is TGTGCCAGCAGACAGGGTTATTCTGGGGCCAACGTCCTGACTTTC. V gene TRBV27 combines with J gene TRBJ2-6; perhaps TRBD1 as D (6 bases). The CDR3 is made up of 15 amino acids. The germline V gene encodes CDR1 MNHEY and CDR2 SMNVEV (reference sequence). The V and J ends lost 6 bases and 1 base respectively, with 10 bases between them.

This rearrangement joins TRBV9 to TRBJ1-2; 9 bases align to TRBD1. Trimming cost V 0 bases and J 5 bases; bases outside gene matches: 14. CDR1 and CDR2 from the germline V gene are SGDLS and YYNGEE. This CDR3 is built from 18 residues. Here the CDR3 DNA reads TGTGCCAGCAGCGTAGGAGACGGGACAGGGTTCAGCGCGTATGGCTACACCTTC. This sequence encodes CASSVGDGTGFSAYGYTF.